The 9 T cell receptor beta chains in this list originate from one sample, sequenced in a study of a mutant IDH1 vaccine in newly diagnosed glioma. No cognate antigen is known for these TCRs. Only in-frame clones appear in the TCRdb table, and some are missing; sequencing was by immunoSEQ multiplex PCR. Of about 64,000 clones listed, 84% are singletons. Regarding time point: week 11, during vaccination. With topical imiquimod, each dose of the vaccine consisted of 300 ug of mutant IDH1 20-mer peptide. The sample in question was PBMCs, obtained from a glioma patient whose treatment included an IDH1 peptide vaccine. These receptors originate from a woman between 50 and 59 years old with glioma.

The chain joins TRBV6-6 to TRBJ1-3; D is perhaps TRBD1 (5 bases). Trimming removed 4 bases at V and 9 bases at J, with 13 bases between. Germline CDR1 MNHNY, CDR2 SVGAGI (reference sequence). The length of the CDR3 is 13 residues. Here the CDR3 reads CASSFDSAGTIYF. The CDR3 DNA is TGTGCCAGCAGTTTCGACAGTGCGGGCACCATATATTTT.

This chain links TRBV5-5 with TRBJ2-2, with unresolved D. Germline assignment: CDR1 SGHKS and CDR2 YYEKEE (reference sequence). The CDR3 extends over 17 amino acids. V shed 0 bases and J shed 0 bases, with 12 bases lying between them. For the CDR3, the DNA is TGTGCCAGCAGCTTGGCTCGGTCCAGCACGAACACCGGGGAGCTGTTTTTT. Amino acids: CASSLARSSTNTGELFF.

The CDR3 bases are TGTGCCTGGTCTAGCGGGGGGGCAGGGGGAGAGACCCAGTACTTC. This codes for CAWSSGGAGGETQYF. V and J are TRBV30 and TRBJ2-5, with TRBD2 matching 12 bases. The CDR3 totals 15 residues. V trimming: 5 bases; J trimming: 4 bases; junction bases outside the gene matches: 8. The germline CDR1 and CDR2 sequences are GTSNPN and SVGIG (reference sequence).

The genes are TRBV9 and TRBJ2-1; D is undetermined. Germline lookup yields CDR1 SGDLS and CDR2 YYNGEE. With 0 bases removed from V and 3 bases from J, the gap between germline ends came to 4 bases. The CDR3 sequence is 13 residues long. In nucleotides, the CDR3 is TGTGCCAGCAGCGTAGCGGACTACAATGAGCAGTTCTTC. Translation gives CASSVADYNEQFF.

This rearrangement joins TRBV6-5 to TRBJ2-1; D might be TRBD2 (6 bases). The V end lost 5 bases, the J end lost 2 bases, and 13 bases lay between the germline ends. The CDR3 runs 15 residues. Germline-derived CDR1 and CDR2 are MNHEY and SVGAGI. The CDR3 nucleotides read TGTGCCAGCAGTCCTCGGGGACTTACCTACAATGAGCAGTTCTTC. Amino acids: CASSPRGLTYNEQFF.

In its sample, this clone was seen once. The chain carries TRBV6-5 and TRBJ2-1; D possibly corresponds to TRBD2 (6 bases). With 2 bases removed from V and 7 bases from J, the gap between germline ends came to 15 bases. The CDR3 has 15 residues. CDR1 MNHEY and CDR2 SVGAGI come from the germline V gene. CDR3 in amino acids: CASSYGTPRGNEQFF. The CDR3 nucleotides are TGTGCCAGCAGTTACGGGACTCCTCGGGGGAATGAGCAGTTCTTC.

This clone has a handful of counts. The rearrangement joins TRBV10-3 to TRBJ1-1, with D hard to call. CDR1 ENHRY and CDR2 SYGVKD come from the germline V gene. There are 16 residues in the CDR3. V lost 0 bases and J lost 1, with 12 bases in between. This chain's CDR3 is CAISESFRVSNTEAFF. CDR3 nucleotide sequence: TGTGCCATCAGTGAGTCCTTTAGAGTCTCGAACACTGAAGCTTTCTTT.

The chain carries TRBV27 and TRBJ1-1; 7 bases map to TRBD1. V lost 6 bases, J lost 4 bases, and 14 bases stayed unmatched. The CDR3 extends over 16 amino acids. The germline CDR1 and CDR2 sequences are MNHEY and SMNVEV (reference sequence). CDR3 nucleotides: TGTGCCAGCAGCCTATTATTCTACAGGGGTTCCACTGAAGCTTTCTTT. Residues: CASSLLFYRGSTEAFF.

V usage is TRBV6-1 and J usage is TRBJ2-1, with D maybe TRBD2 (6 bases). V shed 0 bases and J shed 0 bases, with 6 bases lying between them. CDR1 and CDR2 from the germline V gene are MNHNS and SASEGT. CDR3 length equals 15 residues. CDR3: CASSEAGGSYNEQFF. For the CDR3, the DNA is TGTGCCAGCAGTGAAGCGGGGGGCTCCTACAATGAGCAGTTCTTC.